This passage covers 29 T cell receptor beta chains from one sample sequenced in a study of graft-versus-host responses after intestinal transplantation. Profiled with immunoSEQ multiplex PCR; TCRdb holds only in-frame clones, not every one. The table lists some 45,000 clones, 75% to 95% of them singletons. The specimen was PBMCs, collected 524 days after transplant. Receptors were obtained from a human patient who received an intestinal transplant, so some T cells may come from the graft donor.

V is TRBV2 and J is TRBJ2-5; D call uncertain. Trimming shortened V by 7 bases and J by 5 bases, and 8 bases separated the two germline ends. The CDR3 runs 11 residues. Germline V lookup: CDR1 SNHLY, CDR2 FYNNEI. The CDR3 is CASNRRETQYF. The CDR3 DNA reads as TGTGCCAGCAATCGGCGGGAGACCCAGTACTTC.

This clone was picked up one time. J is TRBJ2-1 and V is TRBV5-5; D remains unclear. Between the trimmed V and J ends, which lost 4 bases and 0 bases, there was a span of 11 bases. The CDR3 length is 15 residues. Germline V gives CDR1 SGHKS, CDR2 YYEKEE (reference sequence). The CDR3 DNA follows: TGTGCCAGCAGCCTCATGTCCAGCTCCTACAATGAGCAGTTCTTC. This translates into CASSLMSSSYNEQFF.

This chain links TRBV9 with TRBJ2-3; TRBD2 agrees at 8 bases. The junction had 4 bases not matched to a gene; V was cut back by 2 bases and J by 5 bases. CDR1 SGDLS and CDR2 YYNGEE come from the germline V gene. This CDR3 is built from 14 residues. The CDR3 DNA reads as TGTGCCAGCAGCGTCCAGGGGACTAGAGATACGCAGTATTTT. It specifies CASSVQGTRDTQYF.

The chain has TRBV5-1 and TRBJ2-7; 12 nucleotides match TRBD2. With V trimmed by 4 bases and J by 5 bases, 7 bases remained unmatched. Germline V gene data show CDR1 as SGHRS and CDR2 as YFSETQ. The CDR3 totals 15 residues. The CDR3 loop is CASSLTSGRSHEQYF. The CDR3 DNA is TGCGCCAGCAGCCTGACTAGCGGGAGATCCCACGAGCAGTACTTC.

The genes are TRBV28 and TRBJ2-2; no firm D call. The CDR3 covers 14 residues. The germline CDR1 and CDR2 sequences are MDHEN and SYDVKM. V shed 5 bases and J shed 4 bases, with 11 bases lying between them. CDR3 sequence: CASSRLAGTGELFF. In nucleotides, the CDR3 is TGTGCCAGCAGTCGATTAGCAGGCACCGGGGAGCTGTTTTTT.

This sequence joins TRBV21-1 and TRBJ2-1; the D call of TRBD2 is as the table states it, not checked on the DNA. TRBV21-1 is designated a pseudogene. The CDR3 is made up of 15 amino acids. The chain's CDR3 is CASSKGASGYNEQFF. The CDR3 DNA reads TGTGCCAGCAGCAAAGGCGCTAGCGGCTACAATGAGCAGTTCTTC.

The chain recombines TRBV5-6 with TRBJ2-3, with unresolved D. The CDR3 is 16 residues long. The V gene's germline CDR1 is SGHDT and CDR2 YYEEEE. Trimming left V 0 bases short and J 4 bases short, with 15 bases between. Here the CDR3 DNA reads TGTGCCAGCAGCTTGGACGGTCCCTGGGCCGCAGATACGCAGTATTTT. Its translation: CASSLDGPWAADTQYF.

The chain joins TRBV4-2 to TRBJ2-7; 10 bases map to TRBD2. This CDR3 is 17 amino acids long. J lost 0 bases, V lost 1 base, and 6 bases had no gene match. Germline V CDR1 and CDR2: LGHNA, YNFKEQ. CDR3 protein: CASSQVGAGGLSYEQYF. The DNA for the CDR3 is TGTGCCAGCAGCCAAGTGGGAGCGGGAGGGCTCTCCTACGAGCAGTACTTC.

The chain combines TRBV19 with TRBJ2-2, with TRBD1 matching over 8 bases. CDR3 length equals 16 residues. Germline CDR1 and CDR2: LNHDA and SQIVND (reference sequence). V shed 4 bases and J 6 bases; nucleotides not matched to a gene: 10. CDR3 coding DNA: TGTGCCAGTAGTACAACAGGGGGTTCCCTGTCCGGGGAGCTGTTTTTT. Encoded protein: CASSTTGGSLSGELFF.

This clone came up once. The rearrangement uses TRBV9 and TRBJ2-7; 7 bases agree with TRBD1. The CDR3 is 14 amino acids. V shed 1 base and J 0 bases; nucleotides not matched to a gene: 1. Per germline, CDR1 SGDLS and CDR2 YYNGEE. The CDR3 nucleotides are TGTGCCAGCAGCGTATCAGGGGGCTCCTACGAGCAGTACTTC. Encoded protein: CASSVSGGSYEQYF. The full variable domain, in which reference TRBV9 and TRBJ2-7 provide the parts outside the CDR3, is DSGVTQTPKHLITATGQRVTLRCSPRSGDLSVYWYQQSLDQGLQFLIQYYNGEERAKGNILERFSAQQFPDLHSELNLSSLELGDSALYFCASSVSGGSYEQYFGPGTRLTVT.

This sequence joins TRBV11-1 and TRBJ1-1; D remains ambiguous. The V gene's germline CDR1 is SGHAT and CDR2 FQDESV (reference sequence). This CDR3 region has 13 residues. V shed 4 bases and J shed 5 bases, with 11 bases lying between them. As DNA, the CDR3 is TGTGCCAGCAGCTCTCGGACTGCGACTGAAGCTTTCTTT. Translating gives CASSSRTATEAFF.

This clone was observed a single time. The chain carries TRBV6-5 and TRBJ1-4; D remains ambiguous. The CDR3 length is 15 residues. Germline CDR1 reads MNHEY; CDR2 reads SVGAGI. Trimming took off 0 bases at V and 5 bases at J, with 10 bases between the two ends. CDR3 DNA sequence: TGTGCCAGCAGTTACTCGAGGCCACTCAATGAAAAACTGTTTTTT. Encoded protein: CASSYSRPLNEKLFF.

This rearrangement joins TRBV5-5 to TRBJ1-3; possible D gene TRBD1, 5 bases. The CDR3 length is 15 residues. Trimming pared 4 bases from V and 1 base from J, leaving 12 bases between. CDR1 SGHKS and CDR2 YYEKEE come from the germline V gene (reference sequence). In nucleotides, the CDR3 is TGTGCCAGCAGCCTGGGGGTTGGGTCTGGAAACACCATATATTTT. It codes for CASSLGVGSGNTIYF.

The rearrangement joins TRBV29-1 to TRBJ2-1; 9 positions agree with TRBD2. The CDR3 has 16 residues. CDR1 and CDR2 (germline): SQVTM, ANQGSEA. Trimming took 5 bases from V and 0 from J; bases not matched to a gene: 8. The CDR3 reads CSVYGQREDSYNEQFF. CDR3 bases: TGCAGCGTTTACGGTCAGCGGGAGGACTCCTACAATGAGCAGTTCTTC.

This chain joins TRBV19 and TRBJ1-3; TRBD1 matches at 7 bases. CDR3 length: 13 residues. Germline lookup yields CDR1 LNHDA and CDR2 SQIVND (reference sequence). J gave up 3 bases and V 11 bases, and 7 bases lay outside the gene matches. The CDR3 DNA sequence: TGTGCCTCTCAAGGGGGCGTTGGAAACACCATATATTTT. This sequence encodes CASQGGVGNTIYF.

The rearrangement joins TRBV7-9 to TRBJ2-3, with TRBD2 identical over 10 bases. V shed 4 bases, J shed 4 bases, and the junction held 14 bases outside the gene matches. CDR3 length: 18 amino acids. The germline V gene has CDR1 SEHNR and CDR2 FQNEAQ (reference sequence). CDR3 protein: CASSSARAQREGADTQYF. CDR3 sequence (DNA): TGTGCCAGCAGCTCTGCTCGAGCTCAGCGGGAGGGCGCAGATACGCAGTATTTT.

The chain combines TRBV28 with TRBJ1-5; TRBD1 is a possible D gene (5 bases). Germline V gene data show CDR1 as MDHEN and CDR2 as SYDVKM. Trimming cost V 8 bases and J 2 bases, with 13 bases left between them. The length of the CDR3 is 14 residues. Written as DNA, the CDR3 is TGTGCCAGCCTGGGACCCCGCCGCAATCAGCCCCAGCATTTT. The encoded protein is CASLGPRRNQPQHF. Variable domain in full (rest from reference TRBV28 and TRBJ1-5): DVKVTQSSRYLVKRTGEKVFLECVQDMDHENMFWYRQDPGLGLRLIYFSYDVKMKEKGDIPEGYSVSREKKERFSLILESASTNQTSMYLCASLGPRRNQPQHFGDGTRLSIL.

This chain joins TRBV2 and TRBJ2-7; possibly TRBD2 for D (6 bases). The ends were cut back, 8 bases at V and 2 bases at J, with 13 bases in the middle. This CDR3 is 13 amino acids long. Germline CDR1 and CDR2: SNHLY and FYNNEI. CDR3 sequence reads: CASGPGVPYEQYF. CDR3 in DNA: TGTGCCAGCGGTCCGGGAGTCCCCTACGAGCAGTACTTC. Full variable domain (outside the CDR3, taken from reference TRBV2 and TRBJ2-7): EPEVTQTPSHQVTQMGQEVILRCVPISNHLYFYWYRQILGQKVEFLVSFYNNEISEKSEIFDDQFSVERPDGSNFTLKIRSTKLEDSAMYFCASGPGVPYEQYFGPGTRLTVT.

This rearrangement joins TRBV9 to TRBJ1-1, with D perhaps TRBD1 (6 bases). CDR3 size: 13 residues. The germline V gene encodes CDR1 SGDLS and CDR2 YYNGEE. Trimming took 0 bases from V and 8 from J, leaving 11 bases between them. The CDR3 nucleotides are TGTGCCAGCAGCGTAGATGAACAGGGAGAAGCTTTCTTT. It specifies CASSVDEQGEAFF.

This clone was counted a single time. V gene TRBV30 combines with J gene TRBJ1-5; D is undetermined. The germline CDR1 and CDR2 sequences are GTSNPN and SVGIG (reference sequence). CDR3 size: 14 residues. V was trimmed by 0 bases and J by 2 bases, leaving 8 bases between them. In DNA form, the CDR3 reads TGTGCCTGGAGTGTTTCAGTGGGCAATCAGCCCCAGCATTTT. Translating gives CAWSVSVGNQPQHF.

The chain links TRBV30 to TRBJ1-5; TRBD1 matches at 9 bases. Looked up from germline, CDR1 is GTSNPN and CDR2 is SVGIG (reference sequence). The CDR3 loop spans 17 amino acids. J gave up 0 bases and V 3 bases, and 9 bases lay outside the gene matches. The CDR3 region is CAWSRTRTGDSNQPQHF. The CDR3, as DNA: TGTGCCTGGAGCCGGACCAGGACAGGGGATAGCAATCAGCCCCAGCATTTT.

The V gene is TRBV12-1, the J gene TRBJ2-1; TRBD2 was called by the table and not checked on the DNA. TRBV12-1 is reported as a pseudogene. The CDR3 is 11 amino acids. The CDR3 region has the DNA TGTGCCAGCAGCTTGGGAGATGAGCAGTTCTTC. Translating it yields CASSLGDEQFF.

The chain employs TRBV28 and TRBJ2-7, with a possible D match to TRBD1 (6 bases). The germline V and J ends were trimmed by 3 bases and 3 bases, with 9 bases remaining between them. Per the germline V gene, CDR1 is MDHEN and CDR2 is SYDVKM. There are 13 residues in the CDR3. The CDR3 sequence is CASSLVGGYEQYF. In nucleotides, the CDR3 is TGTGCCAGCAGTTTGGTAGGGGGCTACGAGCAGTACTTC.

The V call is TRBV29-1, the J call TRBJ2-7; D unresolved. This CDR3 has 12 amino acids. The ends were cut back, 6 bases at V and 3 bases at J, with 12 bases in the middle. The V gene's germline CDR1 is SQVTM and CDR2 ANQGSEA. The CDR3 reads CSVRPSSYEQYF. Here the CDR3 DNA reads TGCAGCGTCCGACCTTCGAGCTACGAGCAGTACTTC.

The chain recombines TRBV7-3 with TRBJ2-3; D may be TRBD1 (6 bases). The CDR3 is 14 residues long. The V end lost 5 bases, the J end lost 4 bases, and 13 bases lay between the germline ends. CDR1 SGHTA and CDR2 FQGTGA come from the germline V gene. CDR3 nucleotides: TGTGCCAGCAGCGTATCCAGGGGTTCAGATACGCAGTATTTT. It is translated as CASSVSRGSDTQYF.

Details on this clone: The sample has other DNA sequences that encode this CDR3 too. The CDR3 DNA reads TGTGCCAGCAGCCTCTCCTACGAGCAGTACTTC. This encodes CASSLSYEQYF. The chain links TRBV7-2 to TRBJ2-7; no clear D gene. CDR3 size: 11 residues. V was clipped by 5 bases and J by 0 bases, with 2 bases between them. Germline CDR1 SGHTA, CDR2 FQGNSA.

The chain carries TRBV15 and TRBJ2-2; D perhaps matches TRBD2 (6 bases). The CDR3 runs 15 residues. The V gene's germline CDR1 is LNHNV and CDR2 YYDKDF (reference sequence). Trimming stripped 0 bases from V and 6 bases from J, with 11 bases between. Written as DNA, the CDR3 is TGTGCCACCAGCAGAGATCTGGCTAGCGCCGGGGAGCTGTTTTTT. This sequence encodes CATSRDLASAGELFF.

This chain connects TRBV11-2 to TRBJ2-5; D unclear. Germline assignment: CDR1 SGHAT and CDR2 FQNNGV. This CDR3 contains 15 residues. V was clipped by 0 bases and J by 2 bases, with 10 bases between them. This CDR3 reads CASSLEAFSQETQYF. The CDR3 coding sequence is TGTGCCAGCAGCTTAGAGGCCTTCTCACAAGAGACCCAGTACTTC.

This rearrangement joins TRBV5-1 to TRBJ2-3; 7 bases are a match to TRBD2. CDR1 is SGHRS and CDR2 is YFSETQ in the germline V gene. This CDR3 has 17 amino acids. V lost 4 bases, J lost 0 bases, and 11 bases stayed unmatched. The CDR3 loop reads CASSGGGPLRSTDTQYF. In nucleotides, the CDR3 is TGCGCCAGCAGCGGGGGAGGGCCCCTTCGTAGCACAGATACGCAGTATTTT.